The 14 T cell receptor beta chains presented below share a single source sample, sequenced in a study of cytotoxic CD8 clonotypes in ibrutinib-treated CLL. Sequenced by immunoSEQ multiplex PCR; TCRdb stores in-frame clones only, minus some. Among about 270,000 clones, roughly three quarters were seen once, and the ten largest hold roughly 5.7%. The sequences come from PBMCs, collected at disease progression, from a patient treated with ibrutinib. All receptors derive from a human donor with chronic lymphocytic leukemia.

The chain has TRBV5-1 and TRBJ2-1, with D possibly being TRBD1 (5 bases). Germline lookup yields CDR1 SGHRS and CDR2 YFSETQ. The V end was cut by 2 bases, the J end by 6 bases, with 9 bases between. The CDR3 is 13 residues long. CDR3: CASSFSGRNEQFF. CDR3 nucleotide sequence: TGCGCCAGCAGCTTCTCAGGGCGCAATGAGCAGTTCTTC.

This chain connects TRBV9 to TRBJ2-5, with a weak D call TRBD2 (6 bases). The CDR3 covers 14 residues. V shed 0 bases and J shed 5 bases, with 11 bases lying between them. Germline values: CDR1 SGDLS, CDR2 YYNGEE. CDR3 region: CASSVGAGRETQYF. CDR3 DNA: TGTGCCAGCAGCGTAGGGGCGGGGAGGGAGACCCAGTACTTC.

This clone was counted a few times. The chain employs TRBV11-2 and TRBJ2-1; D gene uncertain. This CDR3 region has 11 residues. The germline V and J ends were trimmed by 1 base and 8 bases, with 3 bases remaining between them. Germline CDR1 SGHAT, CDR2 FQNNGV. This CDR3 reads CASSLADEQFF. CDR3 sequence (DNA): TGTGCCAGCAGCTTAGCTGATGAGCAGTTCTTC.

DNA of the CDR3: TGTGCCAGCAGCTTGGCCGGGCAGCACTACGAGCAGTACTTC. Translating gives CASSLAGQHYEQYF. The gene calls are TRBV5-6 and TRBJ2-7; D call uncertain. This CDR3 comprises 14 residues. Per germline, CDR1 SGHDT and CDR2 YYEEEE. Between the trimmed V and J ends, which lost 0 bases and 3 bases, there was a span of 10 bases.

The V call is TRBV6-1, the J call TRBJ1-2, with 7 nucleotides matching TRBD1. Germline values: CDR1 MNHNS, CDR2 SASEGT. CDR3 length: 13 residues. V shed 2 bases and J 5 bases; nucleotides not matched to a gene: 2. The CDR3: CASSETGEYGYTF. The DNA for the CDR3 is TGTGCCAGCAGTGAAACAGGGGAATATGGCTACACCTTC.

V usage is TRBV14 and J usage is TRBJ1-2; perhaps TRBD1 as D (5 bases). CDR3 length: 19 residues. Germline CDR1 SGHDN, CDR2 FVKESK. The V and J ends lost 2 bases and 3 bases respectively, with 25 bases between them. For the CDR3, the DNA is TGTGCCAGCAGCCAATTTTCTGGGCAATCGACAGAAAGTGACTATGGCTACACCTTC. Amino acid sequence: CASSQFSGQSTESDYGYTF.

This clone appeared a few times. The rearrangement uses TRBV4-1 and TRBJ2-7; 7 nucleotides match TRBD2. Germline CDR1 and CDR2: MGHRA and YSYEKL. V gave up 5 bases and J gave up 2 bases; unmatched junction bases: 12. This CDR3 has 16 amino acids. CDR3 amino acids: CASSFERLADPYEQYF. CDR3 coding DNA: TGCGCCAGCAGCTTCGAGCGGCTAGCGGATCCCTACGAGCAGTACTTC.

The CDR3 is CASSESVIAGVSTDTQYF. The CDR3 bases are TGCGCCAGCAGTGAGTCGGTAATAGCGGGGGTTAGCACAGATACGCAGTATTTT. V is TRBV10-1 and J is TRBJ2-3, with TRBD2 matching over 9 bases. V lost 0 bases to trimming and J lost 0 bases; unmatched junction nucleotides: 7. The CDR3 spans 18 residues. Germline loops: CDR1 WNHNN, CDR2 SYGVQD (reference sequence).

V and J are TRBV29-1 and TRBJ1-1, with 9 positions matching TRBD1. The CDR3 sequence is 13 residues long. Germline lookup yields CDR1 SQVTM and CDR2 ANQGSEA. V shed 8 bases and J 0 bases; nucleotides not matched to a gene: 4. CDR3 coding DNA: TGCAGCACAGGACAGGGGTTGAACACTGAAGCTTTCTTT. Protein: CSTGQGLNTEAFF.

This chain uses TRBV9 with TRBJ2-3, with D unclear. Trimming shortened V by 4 bases and J by 3 bases, and 12 bases separated the two germline ends. Germline V gene lookup returns CDR1 SGDLS and CDR2 YYNGEE. There are 14 residues in the CDR3. The CDR3 protein is CASSLEVGTDTQYF. Here the CDR3 DNA reads TGTGCCAGCAGCCTCGAGGTGGGTACAGATACGCAGTATTTT.

The chain joins TRBV28 to TRBJ2-4; possibly TRBD1 for D (6 bases). Trimming stripped 6 bases from V and 0 bases from J, with 12 bases between. This CDR3 spans 15 amino acids. Germline V gene sequence: CDR1 MDHEN, CDR2 SYDVKM. In DNA, the CDR3 is TGTGCCAGCAGCAGGGACACTATAGCCAAAAACATTCAGTACTTC. Translated: CASSRDTIAKNIQYF.

The rearrangement uses TRBV9 and TRBJ2-7, with 8 bases that match TRBD1. V was clipped by 0 bases and J by 7 bases; unmatched bases: 21. CDR1 and CDR2 from the germline V gene are SGDLS and YYNGEE. This CDR3 comprises 19 residues. In DNA form, the CDR3 reads TGTGCCAGCAGCGTAGGAACTGGACAGGGATTGGGGCCCCCCCGGGAGCAGTACTTC. This gives the protein CASSVGTGQGLGPPREQYF.

This sequence joins TRBV2 and TRBJ2-3, with TRBD1 as a possible D gene (5 bases). Germline V CDR1 and CDR2: SNHLY, FYNNEI. CDR3 size: 15 residues. V lost 7 bases and J lost 2, with 16 bases in between. The CDR3 spells CASKRGGPPTDTQYF. In DNA form, the CDR3 reads TGTGCCAGCAAAAGGGGCGGCCCCCCCACAGATACGCAGTATTTT.

This clone was recorded only once. The chain has TRBV28 and TRBJ2-7; D is possibly TRBD2 (5 bases). V gave up 4 bases and J gave up 0 bases, with 13 bases separating them. The length of the CDR3 is 15 residues. Per germline, CDR1 MDHEN and CDR2 SYDVKM. The CDR3 loop is CASSWTPGYSYEQYF. The CDR3, as DNA: TGTGCCAGCAGTTGGACTCCCGGATACTCCTACGAGCAGTACTTC.